This record looks at one T cell receptor beta chain sequence and its context. This clonotype showed up just once. What this receptor recognizes is not known. Per-nucleotide qualities are absent, and no much larger clonotype sits a single base away. The CDR3 measures 14 amino acids from cysteine to phenylalanine. Kept here is only the CDR3 DNA, which spans 42 bases and is read in frame from base 1. The germline V gene gives CDR1 as KGHSH and CDR2 as LQKENI. The library relied on PCR. Data came from an Illumina HiSeq 2500. To reduce PCR and sequencing biases, unique molecular identifiers were built into the TCR beta cDNA libraries. Some 500,000 cDNA molecules were obtained for every 1 to 10 million input T cells, so each molecule roughly corresponded to one T cell. The same protocol used for the earlier healthy control dataset was applied to prepare and sequence the patient libraries. Within a given batch, samples were prepared together, multiplexed and sequenced on the same HiSeq lane. Processing in the source paper ran as follows. Raw barcoded reads were processed with MIGEC, discarding single-read molecular identifier groups before consensus assembly and CDR3 extraction. Clonotype tables were post-analysed with VDJtools, and diversity was normalized by down-sampling all datasets to the smallest sample size. Repertoire overlap clustering matched CDR3 amino acid but not nucleotide sequences to correct batch-related cross-sample contamination. TCRdb reprocessing: public reads trimmed at Q25 with fastp, clones called with MiXCR, in-frame beta chains kept. Rows merge per CDR3 protein into single entries with the most common DNA and genes. Clone size and V and J calls follow TCRdb, not the original study. Across this sample there are about 820,000 distinct CDR3 sequences, with roughly 58% seen only once. Of the sample, approximately 4.2% is held by the ten largest clones.

These data belong to a study of post-analysis software for immune sequencing data (dated by TCRdb to the mid-2010s). General notes on the study: The recorded disease courses included relapsing-remitting, secondary progressive and progressive-relapsing multiple sclerosis, and some patients had no subtype annotation. Patient repertoires were compared against roughly 11 previously published healthy control repertoires from donors aged about 6 to 27 years. A subset of samples was prepared in parallel using single-end sample barcoding, then pooled and co-amplified after Illumina adapter ligation.

To demonstrate the VDJtools post-analysis software, TCR beta repertoires were profiled from the peripheral blood of 10 to 15 young patients with multiple sclerosis. The multiple sclerosis patients were children and adolescents between roughly 6 and 17 years of age. On the study overall, not on this receptor specifically: Significantly lower normalized Chao1 diversity was found in multiple sclerosis patients than in controls, suggesting substantial peripheral T-cell clonal expansion. Patients showed significantly higher frequencies than controls for roughly five TRBV segments, among them TRBV5-6, TRBV5-1 and TRBV20-1. The multiple sclerosis patient group was slightly younger than the control group. Direct clustering with F measure revealed strong co-clustering of samples prepared in the same batch, which led to a batch-effect correction.

The chain links TRBV18 with TRBJ2-7; no D gene can be assigned with confidence. The DNA end is more similar to TRBJ2-5, so the J call may be wrong. What was sequenced was blood. The receptor was isolated from a girl aged 10-17 years with multiple sclerosis. The CDR3 protein: CASSPPSNRETQYF. DNA sequence: TGTGCCAGCTCACCACCTTCAAACCGAGAGACCCAGTACTTC.